The sequence of this TCR beta chain was determined in a study of shared clonotypes between healthy human individuals. Study observations and caveats: Represented diversity (both genetic and exposure-history) was limited by the small number of donors.

V was trimmed by 3 bases and J by 6 bases, leaving 17 bases between them. The CDR3 loop spans 15 amino acids. Per the germline V gene, CDR1 is SGDLS and CDR2 is YYNGEE. About 100 million PBMCs per unsorted sample were used for genomic DNA. Clones were sequenced by immunoSEQ multiplex PCR, and TCRdb holds only the in-frame ones, with some missing. The table records about 480,000 clones, 70% to 80% of them present only once. As regards this clone: Its specificity is not known.

This chain joins TRBV9 and TRBJ2-3, with a tentative D call TRBD1 (6 bases). The source material was PBMCs. The clonotype originates from a woman aged 40 to 50 in good health. Some clones in this sample may be carry-over from other donors' samples. The CDR3, as DNA: TGTGCCAGCAGCGCCCGGCCAGGACAGTTCGATACGCAGTATTTT. This gives the protein CASSARPGQFDTQYF.